This T cell receptor (beta chain) came from a study of cytomegalovirus exposure and HLA in healthy donors. Notes on the study in general: Three CMV-associated chains proved CMV antigen-specific in vitro. According to a subsequent analysis, TCR clusters from the first cohort were inclined to appear together in the roughly 110 validation repertoires. Investigators reported 150 to 200 TCR beta chains as tied to cytomegalovirus.

Generated by immunoSEQ multiplex PCR, the TCRdb table keeps only in-frame clones and is missing some. The sample lists about 330,000 clones, roughly 87% occurring once. A note on this clone: The antigen is unknown.

This sequence was found in a young woman in good health and CMV-seropositive. Sequencing was performed on PBMCs.

DNA for the CDR3: TGTGCCAGCAGCTTAGGGAGGTGGGGGGCTCAAAATGAGCAGTTCTTC. This encodes CASSLGRWGAQNEQFF. The chain combines TRBV7-6 with TRBJ2-1, with D perhaps being TRBD1 or TRBD2 (6 bases each). Germline V CDR1 and CDR2: SGHVS, FNYEAQ. The CDR3 is 16 amino acids. V lost 1 base and J 7 bases, leaving 17 bases between the germline ends. Full variable domain (remainder filled in from reference TRBV7-6 and TRBJ2-1): GAGVSQSPRYKVTKRGQDVALRCDPISGHVSLYWYRQALGQGPEFLTYFNYEAQQDKSGLPNDRFSAERPEGSISTLTIQRTEQRDSAMYRCASSLGRWGAQNEQFFGPGTRLTVL.